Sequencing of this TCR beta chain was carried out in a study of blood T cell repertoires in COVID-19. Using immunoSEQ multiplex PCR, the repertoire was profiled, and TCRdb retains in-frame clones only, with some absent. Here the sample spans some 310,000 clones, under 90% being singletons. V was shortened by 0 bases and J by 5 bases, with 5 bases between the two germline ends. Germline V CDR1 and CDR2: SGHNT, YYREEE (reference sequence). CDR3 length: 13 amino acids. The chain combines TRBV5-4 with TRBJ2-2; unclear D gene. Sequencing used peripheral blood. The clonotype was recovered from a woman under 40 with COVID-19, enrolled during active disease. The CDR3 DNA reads TGTGCCAGCAGCTTGGTTCGGACCGGGGAGCTGTTTTTT. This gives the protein CASSLVRTGELFF.